This passage covers 11 T cell receptor beta chains from one sample sequenced in a study of T cell changes during pregnancy in multiple sclerosis. Clones were read by immunoSEQ multiplex PCR, and TCRdb kept only the in-frame ones, dropping some. Of fewer than 20,000 clones in the sample, about 84% were seen once. This material consisted of CD8+ T cells from peripheral blood mononuclear cells, taken after pregnancy. These TCRs come from a female donor with multiple sclerosis, enrolled in a pregnancy study.

This clone was counted only a few times. The rearrangement joins TRBV7-9 to TRBJ2-2; 10 nucleotides align to TRBD2. The CDR3 is 15 amino acids. Germline values: CDR1 SEHNR, CDR2 FQNEAQ (reference sequence). The junction had 10 bases not matched to a gene; V was cut back by 7 bases and J by 8 bases. CDR3 in amino acids: CASISLAGVVGELFF. In nucleotides, the CDR3 is TGTGCCAGCATTTCGCTAGCGGGAGTGGTAGGGGAGCTGTTTTTT.

The chain links TRBV4-3 to TRBJ1-4, with D tentatively TRBD1 (5 bases). Deletions cut 1 base from V and 2 bases from J, with 11 bases between. Looked up from germline, CDR1 is LGHNA and CDR2 is YSLEER. This CDR3 comprises 16 residues. DNA for the CDR3: TGCGCCAGCAGCCAAGTGTCAGGGTTCACTAATGAAAAACTGTTTTTT. Its protein is CASSQVSGFTNEKLFF.

This rearrangement joins TRBV28 to TRBJ2-7, with D possibly matching TRBD1 (6 bases). Germline-derived CDR1 and CDR2 are MDHEN and SYDVKM. V was pared by 5 bases and J by 0 bases, with 11 bases between. This CDR3 contains 14 residues. CDR3 protein: CASSHRGSSYEQYF. The CDR3 coding sequence is TGTGCCAGCAGTCATAGGGGGAGCTCCTACGAGCAGTACTTC.

This clone showed up just once. This sequence joins TRBV10-3 and TRBJ2-7, with TRBD1 matching over 9 bases. V lost 3 bases to trimming and J lost 3 bases; unmatched junction nucleotides: 3. CDR1 and CDR2 (germline): ENHRY, SYGVKD. The CDR3 covers 14 residues. CDR3 in amino acids: CAISDPGQGYEQYF. The CDR3 DNA reads TGTGCCATCAGTGACCCGGGACAGGGCTACGAGCAGTACTTC.

In DNA form, the CDR3 reads TGTGCCAGCAGAACGGGGGGAGGAAATCAGCCCCAGCATTTT. This sequence encodes CASRTGGGNQPQHF. This chain links TRBV6-5 with TRBJ1-5, with TRBD1 as a possible D gene (5 bases). V was clipped by 6 bases and J by 4 bases, with 13 bases between them. Germline assignment: CDR1 MNHEY and CDR2 SVGAGI. This CDR3 is 14 amino acids long.

In DNA, the CDR3 is TGTGCCAGTAGTCCGGGACAGGGCTATGGCTACACCTTC. This sequence encodes CASSPGQGYGYTF. J is TRBJ1-2 and V is TRBV19; 9 bases match TRBD1. Germline V gives CDR1 LNHDA, CDR2 SQIVND (reference sequence). The CDR3 spans 13 residues. The junction had 2 bases not matched to a gene; V was cut back by 5 bases and J by 4 bases.

The V call is TRBV27, the J call TRBJ1-1; no reliable D call. The CDR3 length is 16 residues. The V gene's germline CDR1 is MNHEY and CDR2 SMNVEV (reference sequence). The V gene lost 5 bases and the J gene lost 1 base, with 17 bases spanning the gap. CDR3 nucleotides: TGTGCCAGCAGTCGAACCCTCGGAGTCGGGAACACTGAAGCTTTCTTT. Protein sequence: CASSRTLGVGNTEAFF.

The V and J genes are TRBV5-1 and TRBJ2-3; D may be TRBD2 (6 bases). Trimming removed 1 base from V and 2 bases from J, with 11 bases in between. The CDR3 is 15 residues long. Germline V lookup: CDR1 SGHRS, CDR2 YFSETQ. DNA for the CDR3: TGCGCCAGCAGCTTGTTCGCGGGGAACACAGATACGCAGTATTTT. It is translated as CASSLFAGNTDTQYF. The full variable domain, completed using reference TRBV5-1 and TRBJ2-3, is KAGVTQTPRYLIKTRGQQVTLSCSPISGHRSVSWYQQTPGQGLQFLFEYFSETQRNKGNFPGRFSGRQFSNSRSEMNVSTLELGDSALYLCASSLFAGNTDTQYFGPGTRLTVL.

The chain has TRBV6-6 and TRBJ1-1; 8 nucleotides align to TRBD1. Trimming removed 5 bases from V and 3 bases from J; junction bases left unmatched: 8. Germline CDR1 reads MNHNY; CDR2 reads SVGAGI (reference sequence). This CDR3 spans 15 amino acids. CDR3 DNA: TGTGCCAGCAGTACCTATGACAGGGGAGACACTGAAGCTTTCTTT. Residues: CASSTYDRGDTEAFF.

This chain links TRBV15 with TRBJ2-2; TRBD2 might be the D (5 bases). Trimming left V 0 bases short and J 6 bases short, with 14 bases between. CDR3 length: 16 residues. In germline, CDR1 is LNHNV, CDR2 YYDKDF (reference sequence). The CDR3 nucleotides read TGTGCCACCAGCAGAGACCCCCCCCAGAGGGCCGGGGAGCTGTTTTTT. It encodes CATSRDPPQRAGELFF.

This clone showed up just a few times. The V call is TRBV6-4, the J call TRBJ2-1, with TRBD2 identical over 12 bases. CDR3 length equals 15 residues. After removal of 0 bases from V and 6 bases from J, the junction contained 0 bases not matched to a gene. Germline-derived CDR1 and CDR2 are MRHNA and SNTAGT. CDR3: CASSDSTSGSNEQFF. The CDR3 DNA reads TGTGCCAGCAGTGACTCGACTAGCGGGAGCAATGAGCAGTTCTTC.